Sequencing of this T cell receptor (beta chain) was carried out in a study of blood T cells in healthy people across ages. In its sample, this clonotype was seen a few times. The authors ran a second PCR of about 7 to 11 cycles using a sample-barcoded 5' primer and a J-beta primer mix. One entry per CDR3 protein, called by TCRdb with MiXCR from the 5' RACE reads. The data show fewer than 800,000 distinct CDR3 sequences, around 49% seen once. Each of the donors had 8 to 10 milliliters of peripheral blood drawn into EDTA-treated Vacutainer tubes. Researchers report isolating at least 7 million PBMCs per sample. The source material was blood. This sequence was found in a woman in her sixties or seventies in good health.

CDR3 region: CSANLAVSYNEQFF. CDR3 DNA sequence: TGCAGTGCTAACCTAGCGGTCTCCTACAATGAGCAGTTCTTC. The chain couples TRBV20-1 to TRBJ2-1; TRBD2 matches at 7 bases. Germline CDR1 DFQATT, CDR2 SNEGSKA (reference sequence). This CDR3 has 14 amino acids. Trimming removed 4 bases from V and 0 bases from J; junction bases left unmatched: 3.